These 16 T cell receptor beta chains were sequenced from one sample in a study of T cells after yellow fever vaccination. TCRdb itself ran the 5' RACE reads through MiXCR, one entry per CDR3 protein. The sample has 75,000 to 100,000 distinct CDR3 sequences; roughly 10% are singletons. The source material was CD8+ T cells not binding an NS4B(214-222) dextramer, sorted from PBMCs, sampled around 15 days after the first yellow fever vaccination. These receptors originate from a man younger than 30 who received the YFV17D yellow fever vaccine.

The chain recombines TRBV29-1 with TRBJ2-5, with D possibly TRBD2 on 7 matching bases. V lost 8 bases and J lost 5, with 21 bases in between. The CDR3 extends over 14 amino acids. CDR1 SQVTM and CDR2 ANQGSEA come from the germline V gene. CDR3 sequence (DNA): TGCAGCCGTCCTGACGGGGGGCCCGTGGAGACCCAGTACTTC. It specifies CSRPDGGPVETQYF.

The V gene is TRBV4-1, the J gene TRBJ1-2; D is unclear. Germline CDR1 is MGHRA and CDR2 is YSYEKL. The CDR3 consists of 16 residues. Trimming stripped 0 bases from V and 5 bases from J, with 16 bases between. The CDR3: CASSQDASPKVYGYTF. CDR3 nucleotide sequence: TGCGCCAGCAGCCAAGACGCGAGTCCGAAAGTATATGGCTACACCTTC.

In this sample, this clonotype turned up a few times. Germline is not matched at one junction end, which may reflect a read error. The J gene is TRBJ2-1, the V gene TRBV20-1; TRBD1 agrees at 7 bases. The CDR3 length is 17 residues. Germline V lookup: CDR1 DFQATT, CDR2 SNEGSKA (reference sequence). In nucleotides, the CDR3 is TGCTGTGCTAGAATCCCCGCGCGGACAGGACCTTACAATGAGCAGTTCTTC. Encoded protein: CCARIPARTGPYNEQFF.

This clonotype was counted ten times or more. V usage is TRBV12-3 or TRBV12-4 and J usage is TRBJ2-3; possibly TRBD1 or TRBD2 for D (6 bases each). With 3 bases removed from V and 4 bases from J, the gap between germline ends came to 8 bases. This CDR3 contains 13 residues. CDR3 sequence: CASSLGGADTQYF. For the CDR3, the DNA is TGTGCCAGCAGTTTGGGGGGCGCAGATACGCAGTATTTT.

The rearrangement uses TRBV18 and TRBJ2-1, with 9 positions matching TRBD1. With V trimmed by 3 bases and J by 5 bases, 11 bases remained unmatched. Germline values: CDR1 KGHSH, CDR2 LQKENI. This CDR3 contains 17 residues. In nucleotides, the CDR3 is TGTGCCAGCTCACCCGATCCGGGACAGGGCAAAGACAATGAGCAGTTCTTC. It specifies CASSPDPGQGKDNEQFF.

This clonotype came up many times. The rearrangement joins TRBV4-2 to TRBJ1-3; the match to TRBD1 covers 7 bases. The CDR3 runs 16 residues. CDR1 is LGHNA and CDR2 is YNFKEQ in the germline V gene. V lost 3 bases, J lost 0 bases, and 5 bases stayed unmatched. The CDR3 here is CASSHRDSPSGNTIYF. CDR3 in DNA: TGTGCCAGCAGCCACCGGGACAGCCCCTCTGGAAACACCATATATTTT.

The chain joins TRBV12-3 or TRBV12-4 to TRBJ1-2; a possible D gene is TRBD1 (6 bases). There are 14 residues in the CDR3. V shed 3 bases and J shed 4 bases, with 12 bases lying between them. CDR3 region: CASSFAGTSYGYTF. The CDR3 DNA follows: TGTGCCAGCAGTTTCGCCGGGACAAGCTATGGCTACACCTTC.

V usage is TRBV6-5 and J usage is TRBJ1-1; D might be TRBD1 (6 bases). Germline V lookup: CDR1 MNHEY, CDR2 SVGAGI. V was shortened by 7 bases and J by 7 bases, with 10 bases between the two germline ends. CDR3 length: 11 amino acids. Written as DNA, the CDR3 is TGTGCCAGCAACCAGGGGTTTGAAGCTTTCTTT. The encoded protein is CASNQGFEAFF.

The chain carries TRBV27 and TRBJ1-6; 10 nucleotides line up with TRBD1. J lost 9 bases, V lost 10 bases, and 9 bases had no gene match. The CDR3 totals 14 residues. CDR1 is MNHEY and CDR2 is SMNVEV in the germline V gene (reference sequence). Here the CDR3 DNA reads TGTGCCACCCGGACAGGGGGTTCGAGTTCACCCCTCCACTTT. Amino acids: CATRTGGSSSPLHF.

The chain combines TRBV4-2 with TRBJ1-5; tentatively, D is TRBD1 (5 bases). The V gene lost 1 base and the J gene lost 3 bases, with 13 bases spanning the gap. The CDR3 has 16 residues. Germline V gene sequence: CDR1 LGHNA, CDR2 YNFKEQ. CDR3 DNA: TGTGCCAGCAGCCAAGTTGACCAGGGTCCCAATCAGCCCCAGCATTTT. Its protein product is CASSQVDQGPNQPQHF.

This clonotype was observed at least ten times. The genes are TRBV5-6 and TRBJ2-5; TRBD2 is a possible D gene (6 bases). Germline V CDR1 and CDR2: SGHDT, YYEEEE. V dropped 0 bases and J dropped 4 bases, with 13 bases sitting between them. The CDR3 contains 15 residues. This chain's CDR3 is CASSLGLWRGETQYF. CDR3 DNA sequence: TGTGCCAGCAGCTTGGGGCTTTGGAGGGGAGAGACCCAGTACTTC.

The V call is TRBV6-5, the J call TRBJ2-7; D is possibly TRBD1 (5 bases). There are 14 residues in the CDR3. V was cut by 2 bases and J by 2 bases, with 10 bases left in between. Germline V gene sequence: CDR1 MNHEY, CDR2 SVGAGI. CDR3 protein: CASSYQGNAYEQYV. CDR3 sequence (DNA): TGTGCCAGCAGTTACCAGGGAAACGCCTACGAGCAGTACGTC.

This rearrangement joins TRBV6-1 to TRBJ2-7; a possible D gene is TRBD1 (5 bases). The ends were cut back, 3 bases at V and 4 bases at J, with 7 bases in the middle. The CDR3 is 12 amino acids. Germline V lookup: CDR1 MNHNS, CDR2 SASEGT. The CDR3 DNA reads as TGTGCCAGCAGTGAGGGGCTATACGAGCAGTACGTC. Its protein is CASSEGLYEQYV.

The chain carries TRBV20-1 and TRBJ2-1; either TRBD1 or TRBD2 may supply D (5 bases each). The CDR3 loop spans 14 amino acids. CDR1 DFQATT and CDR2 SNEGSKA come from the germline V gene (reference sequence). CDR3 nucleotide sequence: TGCTGCCTTCGGGGCATAACCTCCTACAATGAGCAGTTCTTC. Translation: CCLRGITSYNEQFF.

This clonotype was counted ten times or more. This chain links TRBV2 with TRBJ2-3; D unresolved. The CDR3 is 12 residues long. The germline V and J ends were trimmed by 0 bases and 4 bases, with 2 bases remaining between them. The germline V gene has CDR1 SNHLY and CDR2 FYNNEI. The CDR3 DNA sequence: TGTGCCAGCAGTGAAGCCCCAGATACGCAGTATTTT. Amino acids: CASSEAPDTQYF.

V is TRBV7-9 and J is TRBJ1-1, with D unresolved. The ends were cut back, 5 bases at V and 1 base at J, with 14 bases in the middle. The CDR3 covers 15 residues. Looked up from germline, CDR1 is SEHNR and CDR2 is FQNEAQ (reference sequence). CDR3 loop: CASSLGWAANTEAFF. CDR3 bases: TGTGCCAGCAGCCTCGGGTGGGCGGCGAACACTGAAGCTTTCTTT.